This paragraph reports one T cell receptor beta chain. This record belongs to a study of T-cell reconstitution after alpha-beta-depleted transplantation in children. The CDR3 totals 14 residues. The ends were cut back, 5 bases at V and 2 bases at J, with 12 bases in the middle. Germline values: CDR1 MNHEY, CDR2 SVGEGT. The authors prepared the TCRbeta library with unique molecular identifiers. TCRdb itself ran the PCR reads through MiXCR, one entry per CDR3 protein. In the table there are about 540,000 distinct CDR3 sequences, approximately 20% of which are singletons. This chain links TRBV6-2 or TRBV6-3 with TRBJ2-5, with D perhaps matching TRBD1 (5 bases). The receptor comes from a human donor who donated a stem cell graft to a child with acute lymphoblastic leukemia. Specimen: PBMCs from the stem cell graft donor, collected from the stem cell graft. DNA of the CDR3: TGTGCCAGCAGTCGGACAACCCTACAAGAGACCCAGTACTTC. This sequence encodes CASSRTTLQETQYF.